This T cell receptor (beta chain) was recorded in a study of control samples from healthy donors and cancer patients. TCRdb keeps only in-frame clones here, not all; method: immunoSEQ multiplex PCR. Here the sample spans some 150,000 clones, 93% being singletons. Germline V gives CDR1 MDHEN, CDR2 SYDVKM. The CDR3 consists of 12 residues. Between the trimmed V and J ends, which lost 8 bases and 1 base, there was a span of 9 bases. The sample comprised blood. The chain has TRBV28 and TRBJ2-7; D unresolved. This sequence was found in a man aged 45 to 65 in good health. The CDR3 is CASCERSYEQYF. CDR3 DNA: TGTGCCAGCTGCGAGAGGTCCTACGAGCAGTACTTC. The full variable domain, its missing parts supplied by reference TRBV28 and TRBJ2-7, is DVKVTQSSRYLVKRTGEKVFLECVQDMDHENMFWYRQDPGLGLRLIYFSYDVKMKEKGDIPEGYSVSREKKERFSLILESASTNQTSMYLCASCERSYEQYFGPGTRLTVT.